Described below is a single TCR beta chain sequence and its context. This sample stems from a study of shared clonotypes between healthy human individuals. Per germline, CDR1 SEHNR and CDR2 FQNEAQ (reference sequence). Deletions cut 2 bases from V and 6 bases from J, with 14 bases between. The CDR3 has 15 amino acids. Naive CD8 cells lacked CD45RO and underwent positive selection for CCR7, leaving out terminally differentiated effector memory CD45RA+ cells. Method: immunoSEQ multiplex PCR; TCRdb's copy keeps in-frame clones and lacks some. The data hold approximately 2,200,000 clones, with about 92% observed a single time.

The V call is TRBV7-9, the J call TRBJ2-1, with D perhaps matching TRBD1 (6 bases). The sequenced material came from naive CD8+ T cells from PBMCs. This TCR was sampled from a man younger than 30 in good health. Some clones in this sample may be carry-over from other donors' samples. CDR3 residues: CASSLPGTNVNEQFF. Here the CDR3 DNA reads TGTGCCAGCAGCTTACCCGGGACAAACGTCAATGAGCAGTTCTTC.